A selection of T cell receptor beta chains follows, all from one sample in a study of response to subunit inactivated influenza vaccine. TCRdb called the RT-PCR reads again in MiXCR, with one record for every CDR3 protein. The sample includes 450,000 to 600,000 distinct CDR3 sequences, approximately 15% of them seen just once. This sample comprised CD4+ T cells sorted from PBMCs, obtained roughly 24 months after vaccination. The source of these receptors is a man aged 50 to 69 who received an inactivated influenza vaccine. The CDR3 runs from the conserved cysteine through the conserved F or W. D genes are given only for firm matches. A row's size may be missing; if present it is once, few, many or a size class.

many | TRBJ1-1 | NA | TRBV6-2/TRBV6-3 | CASSYPRLGRAAEAFF | TGTGCCAGCAGTTACCCACGCTTAGGCAGGGCCGCTGAAGCTTTCTTT
many | TRBJ2-5 | TRBD2 | TRBV20-1 | CSALGTSGFKETQYF | TGCAGTGCTCTCGGGACTAGCGGATTTAAAGAGACCCAGTACTTC
NA | TRBJ2-3 | TRBD2 | TRBV7-3 | CASSSGLAGTFSTDTQYF | TGTGCCAGCAGCTCGGGACTAGCGGGAACCTTTAGCACAGATACGCAGTATTTT
NA | TRBJ1-4 | NA | TRBV19 | CASSIKPGIDEKLFF | TGTGCCAGTAGTATCAAGCCCGGGATTGACGAAAAACTGTTTTTT
NA | TRBJ2-1 | TRBD1 | TRBV7-6 | CASSTTGQYYNEQFF | TGTGCCAGCAGCACGACGGGACAGTATTACAATGAGCAGTTCTTC
few | TRBJ1-5 | TRBD1 | TRBV20-1 | CSARDTLGQGGQPQHF | TGCAGTGCTAGAGATACTCTTGGACAGGGCGGCCAGCCCCAGCATTTT
NA | TRBJ2-1 | NA | TRBV12-3/TRBV12-4 | CASSLDPEQFF | TGTGCCAGCAGTTTAGACCCTGAGCAGTTCTTC
few | TRBJ2-2 | NA | TRBV5-1 | CASSTGITNTGELFF | TGCGCCAGCAGCACCGGGATTACCAACACCGGGGAGCTGTTTTTT
NA | TRBJ2-7 | NA | TRBV11-2 | CASSTRVRDEQYF | TGTGCCAGCAGCACCCGGGTTAGGGACGAGCAGTACTTC
many | TRBJ2-2 | TRBD2 | TRBV7-8 | CASSLRRELPGELFF | TGTGCCAGCAGCTTACGGCGGGAGCTTCCCGGGGAGCTGTTTTTT
NA | TRBJ2-7 | NA | TRBV10-1 | CASSESIYEQYF | TGCGCCAGCAGTGAGTCTATCTACGAGCAGTACTTC
NA | TRBJ1-2 | NA | TRBV5-1 | CASSLQEDGYTF | TGCGCCAGCAGCTTGCAAGAGGATGGCTACACCTTC
NA | TRBJ2-7 | NA | TRBV5-1 | CASRTSAGLGQYF | TGCGCCAGCAGAACCTCCGCGGGATTGGGGCAGTACTTC
few | TRBJ2-1 | NA | TRBV20-1 | CSAPRLGSRSDEQFF | TGCAGTGCTCCTCGACTAGGGTCGAGGAGCGATGAGCAGTTCTTC
few | TRBJ2-5 | TRBD1 | TRBV18 | CASSPTGQGYETQYF | TGTGCCAGCTCACCAACGGGACAGGGGTACGAGACCCAGTACTTC
NA | TRBJ1-1 | NA | TRBV5-1 | CASSGGTLNTEAFF | TGCGCCAGCAGCGGGGGCACATTGAACACTGAAGCTTTCTTT
many | TRBJ2-5 | TRBD1 | TRBV5-1 | CASSRTGRETQYF | TGCGCCAGCAGCAGGACAGGACGAGAGACCCAGTACTTC
few | TRBJ2-5 | TRBD1 | TRBV7-8 | CASSSGGIGETQYF | TGTGCCAGCAGCTCAGGGGGCATTGGGGAGACCCAGTACTTC
few | TRBJ2-7 | NA | TRBV5-5 | CASSLWGVGYEQYF | TGTGCCAGCAGCTTGTGGGGGGTCGGGTACGAGCAGTACTTC
NA | TRBJ2-2 | TRBD2 | TRBV6-5 | CASSYSGRANTGELFF | TGTGCCAGCAGTTACAGCGGGAGGGCGAACACCGGGGAGCTGTTTTTT
NA | TRBJ1-5 | NA | TRBV12-3/TRBV12-4 | CASSRVLRSNQPQHF | TGTGCCAGCAGTAGGGTCCTCCGAAGCAATCAGCCCCAGCATTTT
NA | TRBJ1-6 | TRBD1 | TRBV4-2 | CASSQTTGRNSPLHF | TGTGCCAGCAGCCAAACGACAGGGCGGAATTCACCCCTCCACTTT
few | TRBJ2-2 | NA | TRBV24-1 | CATSDPPYTGELFF | TGTGCCACCAGTGATCCGCCCTACACCGGGGAGCTGTTTTTT
NA | TRBJ2-4 | TRBD2 | TRBV29-1 | CSVGLAGAKNIQYF | TGCAGCGTCGGACTAGCGGGAGCCAAAAACATTCAGTACTTC
NA | TRBJ1-2 | TRBD1 | TRBV7-2 | CASSLGQGESGYTF | TGTGCCAGCAGCTTAGGGCAGGGGGAAAGCGGCTACACCTTC
many | TRBJ2-1 | TRBD2 | TRBV7-8 | CASSLRTSGGYNEQFF | TGTGCCAGCAGCTTACGTACTAGCGGGGGATACAATGAGCAGTTCTTC
NA | TRBJ1-2 | NA | TRBV20-1 | CSATDRYGYTF | TGCAGTGCCACAGACAGATATGGCTACACCTTC
few | TRBJ2-5 | TRBD1 | TRBV18 | CASSPMGQGQETQYF | TGTGCCAGCTCACCAATGGGACAGGGGCAAGAGACCCAGTACTTC
NA | TRBJ1-4 | NA | TRBV28 | CASCSGTNEKLFF | TGTGCCAGCTGCTCAGGGACTAATGAAAAACTGTTTTTT
few | TRBJ2-7 | NA | TRBV28 | CASSGTPNYEQYF | TGTGCCAGCAGCGGGACACCGAACTACGAGCAGTACTTC
NA | TRBJ1-4 | NA | TRBV4-1 | CASSQVEWEKLFF | TGCGCCAGCAGCCAAGTCGAGTGGGAAAAACTGTTTTTT
many | TRBJ1-1 | NA | TRBV6-1 | CASSTGPRTEAFF | TGTGCCAGCAGTACGGGTCCAAGGACTGAAGCTTTCTTT
NA | TRBJ2-2 | NA | TRBV5-6 | CASSSKSYTGELFF | TGTGCCAGCAGCTCCAAGTCTTACACCGGGGAGCTGTTTTTT
NA | TRBJ2-2 | NA | TRBV7-9 | CASSFGTDGELFF | TGTGCCAGCAGCTTCGGGACCGACGGGGAGCTGTTTTTT
NA | TRBJ1-1 | NA | TRBV10-3 | CAISESRTDTEAFF | TGTGCCATCAGTGAGTCGAGGACGGACACTGAAGCTTTCTTT
NA | TRBJ1-5 | TRBD1 | TRBV12-5 | CASGLVLVLCGQGDQPQHF | TGTGCTAGTGGTTTGGTACTGGTCTTATGTGGACAGGGCGATCAGCCCCAGCATTTT
NA | TRBJ2-7 | TRBD1 | TRBV20-1 | CSARDLTGLYEQYF | TGCAGTGCTAGAGATCTGACAGGGCTCTACGAGCAGTACTTC
once | TRBJ2-5 | NA | TRBV7-9 | CASSLALSAQETQYF | TGTGCCAGCAGCTTAGCGCTGTCTGCGCAAGAGACCCAGTACTTC
NA | TRBJ2-1 | TRBD1 | TRBV7-9 | CASSSPTGQPYNEQFF | TGTGCCAGCAGCTCCCCTACGGGACAGCCGTACAATGAGCAGTTCTTC